These 14 T cell receptor beta chains came from one sample sequenced in a study of blood T cell repertoires in COVID-19. The protocol was immunoSEQ multiplex PCR, while the TCRdb copy is restricted to in-frame clones and leaves out a portion. The sample carries approximately 140,000 clones, about 89% recorded once. Sequencing input: peripheral blood. All receptors come from a man aged 50 to 59 with active or convalescent COVID-19.

This clone appeared a single time. The V and J genes are TRBV5-1 and TRBJ1-4, with a tentative D call TRBD1 (6 bases). Trimming took off 4 bases at V and 6 bases at J, with 19 bases between the two ends. Germline CDR1 reads SGHRS; CDR2 reads YFSETQ. This CDR3 is built from 16 residues. The CDR3 protein is CASSPLGIGGDEKLFF. The CDR3 region has the DNA TGCGCCAGCAGCCCCTTGGGAATAGGGGGTGATGAAAAACTGTTTTTT.

This clone was counted between two and nine times. The chain employs TRBV2 and TRBJ1-5; D remains ambiguous. CDR3 size: 13 residues. V was trimmed by 6 bases and J by 2 bases, leaving 8 bases between them. Germline V gene lookup returns CDR1 SNHLY and CDR2 FYNNEI. In DNA, the CDR3 is TGTGCCAGCAGGGCAGAGGGCAATCAGCCCCAGCATTTT. This translates into CASRAEGNQPQHF.

This clone has a single count. The chain combines TRBV7-8 with TRBJ2-6; a possible D gene is TRBD1 (7 bases). The CDR3 extends over 21 amino acids. Trimming shortened V by 5 bases and J by 0 bases, and 26 bases separated the two germline ends. Germline CDR1 and CDR2: SGHVS and FQNEAQ. CDR3 coding DNA: TGTGCCAGCAGCGGGCACGGGGACAGAGAGGGACTGACCTCTGGGGCCAACGTCCTGACTTTC. Its protein is CASSGHGDREGLTSGANVLTF.

The chain has TRBV27 and TRBJ1-3; D unclear. CDR1 is MNHEY, CDR2 SMNVEV, per germline (reference sequence). V lost 6 bases to trimming and J lost 4 bases, with 13 bases between them. The CDR3 contains 14 residues. This CDR3 reads CASRRLEGGNTIYF. For the CDR3, the DNA is TGTGCCAGCAGACGCCTTGAGGGAGGAAACACCATATATTTT.

The genes are TRBV27 and TRBJ1-3; possible D gene TRBD1, 5 bases. The length of the CDR3 is 15 residues. Germline loops: CDR1 MNHEY, CDR2 SMNVEV (reference sequence). Trimming took 5 bases from V and 3 from J, leaving 14 bases between them. The CDR3 coding sequence is TGTGCCAGCAGTCGAGTAGGGGTCGGTGGAAACACCATATATTTT. Amino acids: CASSRVGVGGNTIYF.

The chain employs TRBV18 and TRBJ1-3, with TRBD1 as a possible D gene (5 bases). V was trimmed by 3 bases and J by 7 bases, leaving 10 bases between them. There are 13 residues in the CDR3. Germline-derived CDR1 and CDR2 are KGHSH and LQKENI. The CDR3 DNA is TGTGCCAGCTCACCCCCGGCAGGGAACACCATATATTTT. It encodes CASSPPAGNTIYF.

V usage is TRBV24-1 and J usage is TRBJ2-2; TRBD2 might be the D (6 bases). Germline lookup yields CDR1 KGHDR and CDR2 SFDVKD. The V and J ends lost 3 bases and 6 bases respectively, with 13 bases between them. This CDR3 contains 15 residues. CDR3 coding DNA: TGTGCCACCAGTGATCTATTTACGGGGGCCGGGGAGCTGTTTTTT. Translated, it gives CATSDLFTGAGELFF.

This sequence joins TRBV27 and TRBJ2-7; D is possibly TRBD2 (6 bases). Trimming shortened V by 3 bases and J by 1 base, and 13 bases separated the two germline ends. This CDR3 has 15 residues. Per the germline V gene, CDR1 is MNHEY and CDR2 is SMNVEV (reference sequence). Here the CDR3 DNA reads TGTGCCAGCAGTTTGGTTGGGGACTTATCCTACGAGCAGTACTTC. This codes for CASSLVGDLSYEQYF.

The V and J genes are TRBV11-2 and TRBJ1-2; possible D gene TRBD1, 5 bases. The V end lost 5 bases, the J end lost 3 bases, and 10 bases lay between the germline ends. Germline assignment: CDR1 SGHAT and CDR2 FQNNGV. This CDR3 spans 13 amino acids. Here the CDR3 reads CASSQGWDYGYTF. CDR3 bases: TGTGCCAGCAGCCAGGGTTGGGACTATGGCTACACCTTC.

V is TRBV5-8 and J is TRBJ2-7, with D possibly TRBD1 on 6 matching bases. CDR1 SGHTS and CDR2 YDEGEE come from the germline V gene. Trimming removed 3 bases from V and 4 bases from J, with 20 bases in between. This CDR3 comprises 16 residues. Written as DNA, the CDR3 is TGTGCCAGCAGCTCTGGATGGGCAGGGGAAAAGTACGAGCAGTACTTC. It translates to CASSSGWAGEKYEQYF.

The chain is built from TRBV30 and TRBJ2-1, with D hard to call. The V end was cut by 5 bases, the J end by 2 bases, with 7 bases between. CDR1 is GTSNPN and CDR2 is SVGIG in the germline V gene (reference sequence). This CDR3 spans 12 amino acids. The CDR3 DNA reads TGTGCCTGGGGTGACACCTACAATGAGCAGTTCTTC. It is translated as CAWGDTYNEQFF.

The J gene is TRBJ1-2, the V gene TRBV2, with a tentative D call TRBD1 (6 bases). The CDR3 length is 12 residues. CDR1 is SNHLY, CDR2 FYNNEI, per germline. The germline V and J ends were trimmed by 7 bases and 8 bases, with 14 bases remaining between them. CDR3: CASIRDIEGYTF. In nucleotides, the CDR3 is TGTGCCAGCATCCGGGACATTGAGGGCTACACCTTC.

This clone was detected only once. The chain recombines TRBV30 with TRBJ1-3, with D hard to call. Germline V lookup: CDR1 GTSNPN, CDR2 SVGIG (reference sequence). Trimming left V 0 bases short and J 0 bases short, with 9 bases between. CDR3 length: 15 residues. CDR3 sequence (DNA): TGTGCCTGGAGTGTACCTGAGCCCTCTGGAAACACCATATATTTT. Translating it yields CAWSVPEPSGNTIYF.

V gene TRBV4-3 combines with J gene TRBJ1-3; 10 bases are a match to TRBD1. Germline V gene data show CDR1 as LGHNA and CDR2 as YSLEER. Losses at the gene ends were 5 bases for V and 8 bases for J; bases not matched to a gene: 9. The CDR3 length is 15 residues. In nucleotides, the CDR3 is TGCGCCAGCAGCTGGGACAGGGGATTGAGGGACACCATATATTTT. It specifies CASSWDRGLRDTIYF.